The subject of this entry is one TCR beta chain. Its matching antigen is unknown. Separate from the 666-subject first cohort, the roughly 120-subject validation cohort was the one that the donors belonged to. This entry comes from a study of cytomegalovirus exposure and HLA in healthy donors. Libraries were prepared by immunoSEQ multiplex PCR; TCRdb keeps only in-frame clonotypes and omits some of them. The repertoire holds under 150,000 clones, with around 87% as singletons. Study-wide results and limits: Many donors shared some public TCRs, even though most TCR sequences were rare.

The clonotype comes from a man in his late teens or twenties in good health and CMV-seropositive. Sample: PBMCs.

In nucleotides, the CDR3 is TGTGCCAGCAGCCCCGGTGGGGAGCTGTTTTTT. This sequence encodes CASSPGGELFF. The chain joins TRBV7-9 to TRBJ2-2; D is ambiguous. The V gene lost 5 bases and the J gene lost 8 bases, with 6 bases spanning the gap. The germline CDR1 and CDR2 sequences are SEHNR and FQNEAQ (reference sequence). CDR3 size: 11 residues. The entire variable domain, with the rest obtained from reference TRBV7-9 and TRBJ2-2, is as follows: DTGVSQNPRHKITKRGQNVTFRCDPISEHNRLYWYRQTLGQGPEFLTYFQNEAQLEKSRLLSDRFSAERPKGSFSTLEIQRTEQGDSAMYLCASSPGGELFFGEGSRLTVL.